What follows describes a single TCR beta chain. This sample is drawn from a study of shared T cell receptors in the human thymus. Some clones are missing from TCRdb's copy, which holds only in-frame ones; the method was immunoSEQ multiplex PCR. Among some 720,000 clones listed, 85% to 90% were seen once. Germline CDR1 LNHDA, CDR2 SQIVND (reference sequence). The V gene lost 5 bases and the J gene lost 1 base, with 20 bases spanning the gap. This CDR3 has 17 amino acids. This sample was shared with a second study, whose subject was human thymus T cells. That publication notes: The sample donors, healthy Finnish infants, were having corrective surgery for congenital heart defects. Corrective heart surgery yielded the resections from which the thymus tissue came. Thymic and blood repertoires seemed to show skewed V and J gene use. What related research reported was that thymic repertoires overlapped highly among unrelated individuals.

Sequenced sample: thymocytes. J is TRBJ1-1 and V is TRBV19, with D possibly being TRBD1 (5 bases). This receptor was obtained from a boy in the first two years of life with a congenital heart defect. The CDR3 loop reads CASSSSVWDSKNTEAFF. In DNA, the CDR3 is TGTGCCAGTAGTTCGTCGGTATGGGACTCCAAGAACACTGAAGCTTTCTTT.